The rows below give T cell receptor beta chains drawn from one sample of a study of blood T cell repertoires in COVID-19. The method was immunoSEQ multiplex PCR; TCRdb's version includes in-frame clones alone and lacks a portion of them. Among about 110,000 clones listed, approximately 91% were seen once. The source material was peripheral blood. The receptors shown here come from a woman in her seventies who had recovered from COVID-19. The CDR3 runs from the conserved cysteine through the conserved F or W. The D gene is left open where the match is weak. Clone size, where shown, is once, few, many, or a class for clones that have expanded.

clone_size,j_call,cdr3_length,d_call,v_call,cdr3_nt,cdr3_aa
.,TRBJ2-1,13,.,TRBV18,TGTGCCAGCTCACCCGCGCCGGGGAATGAGCAGTTCTTC,CASSPAPGNEQFF
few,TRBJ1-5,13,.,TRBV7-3,TGTGCCAGCAGCTTACTTAGCAATCAGCCCCAGCATTTT,CASSLLSNQPQHF
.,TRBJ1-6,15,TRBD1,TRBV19,TGTGCCAGTAGGCCAGGGGGCTTTGATAATTCACCCCTCCACTTT,CASRPGGFDNSPLHF
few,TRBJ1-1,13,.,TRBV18,TGTGCCAGCTCACCGGGCAAGTACACTGAAGCTTTCTTT,CASSPGKYTEAFF
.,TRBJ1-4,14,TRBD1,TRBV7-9,TGTGCCAGCAGCAACAGGGGGCGCACTGAAAAACTGTTTTTT,CASSNRGRTEKLFF
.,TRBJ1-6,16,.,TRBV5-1,TGCGCCAGCAGCCCCCACCACACAGGGACGGGTTCACCCCTCCACTTT,CASSPHHTGTGSPLHF
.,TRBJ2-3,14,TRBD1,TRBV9,TGTGCCAGCAGCGCGCAAACAGGGGCGGATACGCAGTATTTT,CASSAQTGADTQYF
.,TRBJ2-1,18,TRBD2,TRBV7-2,TGTGCCAGCAGCTTAGCAGCTAGCGGGAGGGCCAATAGGAATGAGCAGTTCTTC,CASSLAASGRANRNEQFF
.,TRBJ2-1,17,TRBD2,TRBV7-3,TGTGCCAGCAGCCCCCCACTCCCGGGAGGGTGGTACAATGAGCAGTTCTTC,CASSPPLPGGWYNEQFF
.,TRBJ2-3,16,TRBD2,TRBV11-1,TGTGCCAGCAGCCCAAATGCGGCGGGAGTAGTAGATACGCAGTATTTT,CASSPNAAGVVDTQYF
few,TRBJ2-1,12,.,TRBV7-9,TGTGCCAGCAGCTTATCAGGCAATGAGCAGTTCTTC,CASSLSGNEQFF
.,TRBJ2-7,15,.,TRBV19,TGTGCCAGTAGTATCGCCGGGACATCATCCTACGAGCAGTACTTC,CASSIAGTSSYEQYF
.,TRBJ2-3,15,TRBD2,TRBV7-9,TGTGCCAGCAGCCCGGGGAGGGCCTTCACAGATACGCAGTATTTT,CASSPGRAFTDTQYF
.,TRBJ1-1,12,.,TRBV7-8,TGTGCCAGCAGCTTCGGGTTCCATGAAGCTTTCTTT,CASSFGFHEAFF
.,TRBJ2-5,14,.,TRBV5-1,TGCGCCAGCACCCCTAGGCCAGGGGAAGAGACCCAGTACTTC,CASTPRPGEETQYF
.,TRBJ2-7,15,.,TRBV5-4,TGTGCCAGCAGCTTGGCCCAGAGGGTTCCCTACGAGCAGTACTTC,CASSLAQRVPYEQYF
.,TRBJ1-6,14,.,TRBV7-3,TGTGCCAGCAGCCCCGGGACAAGCAATTCACCCCTCCACTTT,CASSPGTSNSPLHF
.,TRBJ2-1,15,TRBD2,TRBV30,TGTGCCTGGAGTGTAATGAGCGGGAGGTACAATGAGCAGTTCTTC,CAWSVMSGRYNEQFF
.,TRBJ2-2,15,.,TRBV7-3,TGTGCCAGCAGCCCCTCAGGATCCGAAGGCGGGGAGCTGTTTTTT,CASSPSGSEGGELFF
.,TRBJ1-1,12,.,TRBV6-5,TGTGCCAGCAGAGCGGAAAACACTGAAGCTTTCTTT,CASRAENTEAFF
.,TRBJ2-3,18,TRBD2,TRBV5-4,TGTGCCAGCAGCTTTGGGGGACTAGCGGGGTCAAGCACAGATACGCAGTATTTT,CASSFGGLAGSSTDTQYF
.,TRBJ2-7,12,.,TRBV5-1,TGCGCCAGCAGCGCCTTGGAGGGGATTAAGTACTTC,CASSALEGIKYF
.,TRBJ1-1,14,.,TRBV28,TGTGCCAGCAGCTTCGGGGGGTGGGGCACTGAAGCTTTCTTT,CASSFGGWGTEAFF
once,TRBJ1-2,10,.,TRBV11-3,TGTGCCAGCAGCTTGGAGGGCTACACCTTC,CASSLEGYTF
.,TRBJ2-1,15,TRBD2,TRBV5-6,TGTGCCAGCAGCTTGCTAGCGGGGGTATTTAATGAGCAGTTCTTC,CASSLLAGVFNEQFF
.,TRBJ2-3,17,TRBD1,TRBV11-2,TGTGCCAGCAGCTTAGTCGGGACAGGGGGTTGGGCAGATACGCAGTATTTT,CASSLVGTGGWADTQYF
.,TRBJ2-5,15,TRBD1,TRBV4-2,TGTGCCAGCAGCCAAGAGTCAGGGGGTGGGGAGACCCAGTACTTC,CASSQESGGGETQYF
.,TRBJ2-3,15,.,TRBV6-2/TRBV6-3,TGTGCCAGCAGCCAGTACAGGGTTAGCACAGATACGCAGTATTTT,CASSQYRVSTDTQYF
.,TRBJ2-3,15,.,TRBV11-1,TGTGCCAGCAGCTTGAGGCGGGACCTCACAGATACGCAGTATTTT,CASSLRRDLTDTQYF